There are many counts of the clone carrying this TCR beta chain. Its antigen is not known. The sample is drawn from a study of human T cells and chemical hapten exposure. Study summary: 2% DPC was applied to roughly 2 cm by roughly 2 cm of upper inner arm skin for sensitization. Patients received weekly diphenylcyclopropenone doses to the scalp throughout the approximately 24-week study.

Indicated time point: patch test 1, 2 weeks after DPC sensitization. Described treatment: therapeutic diphenylcyclopropenone sensitization with weekly scalp DPC. One entry per CDR3 protein results from TCRdb running MiXCR on the RACE reads. Found here are about 120,000 distinct CDR3 sequences, 12% of them singletons; the top ten hold roughly 1.3%. Study-wide results and caveats: Expanded TCRs were compared with controls, and the expanded TCRs formed significantly more large CDR3 similarity clusters.

Sequences were derived from whole blood, sampled in connection with sensitization to the hapten diphenylcyclopropenone (DPC). The TCR originated in a woman in her forties or fifties with alopecia areata. Some clones in this sample may be carry-over from other donors' samples.

In DNA form, the CDR3 reads TGTGCCAGCACCAGAGAGTCCTACGAGCAGTACTTC. Protein sequence: CASTRESYEQYF. The chain employs TRBV2 and TRBJ2-7; D gene uncertain. The CDR3 consists of 12 residues. Germline V gene lookup returns CDR1 SNHLY and CDR2 FYNNEI. The germline V and J ends were trimmed by 7 bases and 1 base, with 8 bases remaining between them.